What follows describes a single T cell receptor beta chain. Its antigen remains unidentified. Qualities for individual bases were not recorded, and no much larger clone is one base off. The entry originates in a study of CD8+ T cells in alopecia areata (dated by TCRdb to 2017 to 2018). General notes on the study: Treated patients were enrolled in an open-label pilot trial of oral tofacitinib, 5 to 10 mg twice daily, for moderate-to-severe alopecia areata. Patients received tofacitinib for 6 to 18 months and were then followed off drug for 6 months to check for delayed response and recurrence. In treated patients, disease severity was measured using the SALT score, which gives the percentage of scalp surface area affected. High-throughput TCRbeta sequencing was used to examine T cell clonal expansion in alopecia areata in both the C3H/HeJ mouse model and human patients. In humans, TCRbeta sequencing was performed on scalp tissue and on sorted CD4+ and CD8+ peripheral blood T cells from healthy controls and from patients with patchy or totalis/universalis alopecia areata. Biopsies were taken from tofacitinib-treated patients at baseline and at 4 and 24 weeks of treatment, and a later scalp biopsy was taken in several of the tofacitinib-treated patients. Clonality in the scalp was compared among normal scalp (n=4), patchy alopecia areata scalp (n=8), and alopecia totalis/universalis scalp (n=8). The RNA source kit depended on sample type: the PAXgene miRNA kit for fixed scalp, the miRNeasy kit for PBMCs, and the RNeasy kit for mouse skin. TCRbeta CDR3 regions were amplified by immunoSEQ multiplex PCR with 35 Vbeta forward and 13 Jbeta reverse primers.

The label giving this sample's time point can be read as: less than five weeks on oral tofacitinib. This sample's treatment or condition label indicates: oral pan-JAK inhibitor, 5-10 mg twice daily. Lesional scalp punch biopsies and peripheral blood were obtained from alopecia areata patients. PBMCs were isolated by density centrifugation and stained for CD3, CD4 and CD8, after which CD4+ and CD8+ T cells were sorted on a FACSAria. The library was produced with the immunoSEQ multiplex PCR assay. To provide template for TCR sequencing, every sample had RNA extracted and reverse transcribed into cDNA. First-strand cDNA was synthesized with SuperScript III using a 2:1 mix of oligo-dT and random hexamers. Amplification bias was assessed with a synthetic immune receptor repertoire, and residual bias was removed computationally. As for the original processing: After raw reads were preprocessed to remove errors, the CDR3 was defined following IMGT conventions as running from the conserved cysteine to phenylalanine. To get clonality, Shannon entropy was normalized by log2 of the number of productive unique TCRs and the result was subtracted from 1. Whether scalp clones were CD4 or CD8 was inferred by matching scalp TCRbeta sequences against CD4 and CD8 repertoires sorted from blood. The clones in this table, taken by TCRdb from immuneACCESS, are in-frame only. Not every clone is retained; where verified, under half of the shortfall comes from an unresolved V gene, and the cause of the rest is unknown. V and J calls and clone size come straight from that table; D and trimming were deduced from the DNA. The sample has around 140,000 clones on record, about 86% of them singletons. Approximately 13% of the sample is in the top ten clones.

From the germline V gene (reference sequence), CDR1 is SEHNR and CDR2 is FQNEAQ. V trim: 5 bases; J trim: 7 bases; unmatched bases: 4. Spanning cysteine to phenylalanine, the CDR3 consists of 13 amino acids. The CDR3 DNA has 39 bases and is translated from base 1. Overall study results and their limits: Scalp clonality and the number of expanded CD8+ clones among the top 100 scalp clones were significantly decreased by tofacitinib. Because the treated cohort was small and included a single nonresponder, larger studies are needed to assess links between baseline CD8+ expansion and response. TCR sequences shared between patients were less clear than in mice, possibly partly because of HLA diversity in the patient population. Compared with normal scalp, lesional scalp, particularly in alopecia totalis/universalis, had higher clonality and more expanded CD8+ clones, which suggests antigenic drive. Resident alphabeta T cells in normal human skin are also sequenced, complicating scalp TCR repertoire analysis, unlike mouse skin dominated by gammadelta T cells. Many expanded lesional clones persisted in scalp and blood during tofacitinib treatment, which may partly explain relapse after stopping treatment.

The V gene is TRBV7-9 and the J gene is TRBJ2-1, with 8 bases aligning to TRBD1. The origin of this receptor is a human donor with alopecia areata. This specimen consisted of CD8+ T cells sorted from blood, obtained at week 4, from a patient treated with tofacitinib. The CDR3: CASSAGQENEQFF. The nucleotide sequence reads as follows: TGTGCCAGCAGCGCGGGACAGGAGAATGAGCAGTTCTTC.